This passage covers 2 T cell receptor beta chains from one sample sequenced in a study of identical twins. TCRdb used MiXCR to reprocess the 5' RACE reads, holding one entry per CDR3 protein. The table lists roughly 570,000 distinct CDR3 sequences, roughly 9.5% of them singletons. Separately, the same data were catalogued under a study of yellow fever vaccine responses in identical twins.

The source material was PBMCs. The receptors derive from a young woman in good health.

This clonotype was counted between two and nine times. CDR3 nucleotides: TGTGCCAGCAGCTTAGCGAGGTCAGGAAACTCTGGGGCCAACGTCCTGACTTTC. Translated, it gives CASSLARSGNSGANVLTF. The chain combines TRBV11-1 with TRBJ2-6; D gene uncertain. Trimming took off 0 bases at V and 0 bases at J, with 12 bases between the two ends. The CDR3 length is 18 residues. Looked up from germline, CDR1 is SGHAT and CDR2 is FQDESV (reference sequence).

Only a few counts were recorded for this clonotype. The chain is built from TRBV7-2 and TRBJ2-1; TRBD1 matches 9 bases. CDR3 length: 15 amino acids. Unmatched junction bases numbered 6, after V lost 6 bases and J lost 3 bases. Germline CDR1 and CDR2: SGHTA and FQGNSA. The CDR3 DNA reads TGTGCCAGCAGTTTCGGGACAGGGATCTACAATGAGCAGTTCTTC. Its translation is CASSFGTGIYNEQFF.